The count of the clone carrying this TCR beta chain is one. The source of the sample is a study of cytomegalovirus exposure and HLA in healthy donors. Study-level background: Later analysis reported that the roughly 110 validation repertoires shared the platform of the approximately 670 first-cohort repertoires.

Trimming left V 0 bases short and J 3 bases short, with 8 bases between. Germline CDR1 is MNHNY and CDR2 is SVGAGI (reference sequence). CDR3 length equals 14 residues. Produced via immunoSEQ multiplex PCR; TCRdb's table is partial and in-frame only. The sample carries approximately 150,000 clones, 80% to 95% recorded once. The rearrangement joins TRBV6-6 to TRBJ1-2; no definite D call. The specimen was PBMCs. The source is a man between 18 and 29 years old in good health and CMV-seronegative. In DNA, the CDR3 is TGTGCCAGCAGTTACTCTCTACTAGACTATGGCTACACCTTC. Translated: CASSYSLLDYGYTF.